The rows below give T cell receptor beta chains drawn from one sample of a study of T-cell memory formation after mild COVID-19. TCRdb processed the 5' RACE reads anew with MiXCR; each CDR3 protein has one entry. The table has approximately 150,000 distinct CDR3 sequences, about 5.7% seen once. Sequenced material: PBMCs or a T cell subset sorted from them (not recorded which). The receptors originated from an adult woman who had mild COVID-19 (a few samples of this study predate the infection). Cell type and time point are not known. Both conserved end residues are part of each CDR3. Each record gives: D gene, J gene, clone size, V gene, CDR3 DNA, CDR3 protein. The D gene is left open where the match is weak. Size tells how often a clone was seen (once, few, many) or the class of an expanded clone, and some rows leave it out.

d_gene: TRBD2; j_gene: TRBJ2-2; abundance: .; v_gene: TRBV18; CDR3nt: TGTGCCAGCTCACCACCGGCGGGAGCGGCCGGGGAGCTGTTTTTT; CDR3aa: CASSPPAGAAGELFF
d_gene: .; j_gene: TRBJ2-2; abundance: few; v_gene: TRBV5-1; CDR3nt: TGCGCCAGCAGCTTGGGAGGCAACTGGGACACCGGGGAGCTGTTTTTT; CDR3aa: CASSLGGNWDTGELFF
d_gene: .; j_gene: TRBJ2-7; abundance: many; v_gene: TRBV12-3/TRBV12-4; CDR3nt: TGTGCCAGCAGTTTTTTGGGGGCCGGGGAGCAGTACTTC; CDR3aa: CASSFLGAGEQYF
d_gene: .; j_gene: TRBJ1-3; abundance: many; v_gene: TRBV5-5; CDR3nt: TGTGCCAGCACCCGGGGGGGGGCAGGAAACACCATATATTTT; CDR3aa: CASTRGGAGNTIYF
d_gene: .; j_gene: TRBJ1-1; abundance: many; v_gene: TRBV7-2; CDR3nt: TGTGCCAGCAGCCTAGGGGGGGGGAAGAACACTGAAGCTTTCTTT; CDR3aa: CASSLGGGKNTEAFF
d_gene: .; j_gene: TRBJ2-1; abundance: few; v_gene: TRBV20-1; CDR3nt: TGCAGTGCTAGGGTTGGGCTCCAACGGGGTGAGCAGTTCTTC; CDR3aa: CSARVGLQRGEQFF
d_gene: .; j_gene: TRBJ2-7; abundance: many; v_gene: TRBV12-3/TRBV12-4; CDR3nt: TGTGCCAGCAGTTTAGTTCCGTATGAGCAGTACTTC; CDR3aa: CASSLVPYEQYF
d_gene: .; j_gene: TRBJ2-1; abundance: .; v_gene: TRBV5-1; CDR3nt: TGCGCCAGCAATGGGCAGGGCGACAATGAGCAGTTCTTC; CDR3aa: CASNGQGDNEQFF
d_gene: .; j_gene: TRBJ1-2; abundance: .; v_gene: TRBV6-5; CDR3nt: TGTGCCAGCAGTTACGAGGTGTCGGGGGTCTATGGCTACACCTTC; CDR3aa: CASSYEVSGVYGYTF
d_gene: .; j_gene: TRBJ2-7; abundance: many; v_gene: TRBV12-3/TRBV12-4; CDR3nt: TGTGCCAGCAGTCACGAGCAGTACTTC; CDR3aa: CASSHEQYF
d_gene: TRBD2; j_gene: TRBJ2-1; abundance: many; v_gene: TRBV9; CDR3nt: TGTGCCAGCAGCCCACTAGCGGGAGACTCCTACAATGAGCAGTTCTTC; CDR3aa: CASSPLAGDSYNEQFF
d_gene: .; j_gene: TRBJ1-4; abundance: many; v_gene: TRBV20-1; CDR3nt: TGCAGCGCGGCCCAGGGTTTGCGGACTAATGAAAAACTGTTTTTT; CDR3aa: CSAAQGLRTNEKLFF
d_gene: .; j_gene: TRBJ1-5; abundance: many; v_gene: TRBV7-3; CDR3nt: TGTGCCAGCAGCCCGTCTGGACAGAACAATCAGCCCCAGCATTTT; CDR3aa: CASSPSGQNNQPQHF
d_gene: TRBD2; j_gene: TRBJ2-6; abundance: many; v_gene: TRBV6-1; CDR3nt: TGTGCCAGTCAAAACCTAGCGGTCTCTGGGGCCAACGTCCTGACTTTC; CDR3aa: CASQNLAVSGANVLTF
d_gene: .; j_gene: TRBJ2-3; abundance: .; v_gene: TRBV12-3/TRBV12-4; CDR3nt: TGTGCCAGCAGTTTAGCGCGGGCCCGTACGCACTATTTT; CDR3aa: CASSLARARTHYF
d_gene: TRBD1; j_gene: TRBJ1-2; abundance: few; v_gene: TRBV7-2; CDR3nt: TGTGCCAGCAGCTTAGGACAGGGATTATATGGCTACACCTTC; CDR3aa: CASSLGQGLYGYTF
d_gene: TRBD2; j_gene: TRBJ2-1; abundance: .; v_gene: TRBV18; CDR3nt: TGTGCCAGCTCACCGAATAGCGGGGACCCCTACAATGAGCAGTTCTTC; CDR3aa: CASSPNSGDPYNEQFF
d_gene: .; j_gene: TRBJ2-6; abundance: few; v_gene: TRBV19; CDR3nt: TGTGCCAGTAGACGGGTCGCCCCTACTCCAGGGGCCAACGTCCTGACTTTC; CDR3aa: CASRRVAPTPGANVLTF
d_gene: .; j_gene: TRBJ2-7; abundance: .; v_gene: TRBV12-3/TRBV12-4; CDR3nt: TGTGCCAGCAGTTTACTTCCAGGGGGGGCCTACGAGCAGTACTTC; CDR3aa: CASSLLPGGAYEQYF
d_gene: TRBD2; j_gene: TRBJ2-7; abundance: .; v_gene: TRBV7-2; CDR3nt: TGTGCCAGCAGCTTGGCACTAGCGGGAGAAGAGCAGTACTTC; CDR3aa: CASSLALAGEEQYF
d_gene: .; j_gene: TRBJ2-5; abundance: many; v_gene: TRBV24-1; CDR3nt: TGTGCCACCAGTGAATCTAGGCGGAACCAAGAGACCCAGTACTTC; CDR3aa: CATSESRRNQETQYF
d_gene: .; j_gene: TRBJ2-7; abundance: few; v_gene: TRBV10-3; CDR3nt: TGTGCCATCAGGGCGGGCTCCTACGAGCAGTACTTC; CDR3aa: CAIRAGSYEQYF
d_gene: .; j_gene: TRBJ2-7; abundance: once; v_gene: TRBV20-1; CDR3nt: TGCAGTGCTAGACAGGGAAACGAGCAGTACTTC; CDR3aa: CSARQGNEQYF
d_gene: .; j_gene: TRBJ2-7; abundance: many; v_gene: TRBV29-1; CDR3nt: TGCAGCGTTGCGTGGGGCAGGAGACCCTACGAGCAGTACTTC; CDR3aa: CSVAWGRRPYEQYF
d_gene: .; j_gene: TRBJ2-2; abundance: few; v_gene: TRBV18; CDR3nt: TGTGCCAGCTCAGCCAGAGACGCCGGGGAGCTGTTTTTT; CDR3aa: CASSARDAGELFF
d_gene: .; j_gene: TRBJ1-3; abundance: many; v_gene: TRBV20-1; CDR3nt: TGCAGTGCTGGCGACTTGGGAGCCTCTGGAAACACCATATATTTT; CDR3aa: CSAGDLGASGNTIYF
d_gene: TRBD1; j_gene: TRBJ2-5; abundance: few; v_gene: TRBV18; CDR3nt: TGTGCCAGCTTGGACAGGGGACAAGAGACCCAGTACTTC; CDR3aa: CASLDRGQETQYF
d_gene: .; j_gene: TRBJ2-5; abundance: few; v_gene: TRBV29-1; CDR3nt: TGCAGCGCCTCTCCCCGGGAGTTAGAGACCCAGTACTTC; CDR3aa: CSASPRELETQYF
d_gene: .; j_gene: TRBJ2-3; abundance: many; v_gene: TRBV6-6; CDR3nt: TGTGCCAGCCGCCCGGGGTTCCGAGGTATGGGCACAGATACGCAGTATTTT; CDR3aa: CASRPGFRGMGTDTQYF
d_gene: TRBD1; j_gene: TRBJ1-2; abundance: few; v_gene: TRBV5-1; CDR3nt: TGCGCCAGCAGCTTGGGGGACAGGGGAGTCGGCGGCTACACCTTC; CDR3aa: CASSLGDRGVGGYTF
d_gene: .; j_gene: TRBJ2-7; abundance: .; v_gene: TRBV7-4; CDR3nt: TGTGCCAGCAGCCCCCTCGACAGGATAAAACTCTACGAGCAGTACTTC; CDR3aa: CASSPLDRIKLYEQYF
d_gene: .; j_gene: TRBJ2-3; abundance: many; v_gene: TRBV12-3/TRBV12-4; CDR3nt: TGTGCCAGCATGTGGGGGACAGATACGCAGTATTTT; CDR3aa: CASMWGTDTQYF
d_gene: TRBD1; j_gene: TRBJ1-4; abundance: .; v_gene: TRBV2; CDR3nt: TGTGCCAGCAGCCTGGACAGGGCAACTAATGAAAAACTGTTTTTT; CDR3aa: CASSLDRATNEKLFF
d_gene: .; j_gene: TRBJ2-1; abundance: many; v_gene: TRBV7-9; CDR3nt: TGTGCCGGCCTCGACAATGAGCAGTTCTTC; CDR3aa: CAGLDNEQFF
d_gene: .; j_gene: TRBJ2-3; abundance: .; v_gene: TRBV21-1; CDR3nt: TGTGCCAGCAGCTCTCCGACGGGGGCCTTCACAGATACGCAGTATTTT; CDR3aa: CASSSPTGAFTDTQYF
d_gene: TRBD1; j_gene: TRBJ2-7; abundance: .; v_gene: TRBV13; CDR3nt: TGTGCCAGCAGCTTAAATGGAAGGGGACAGGGGACCTACGAGCAGTACTTC; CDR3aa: CASSLNGRGQGTYEQYF
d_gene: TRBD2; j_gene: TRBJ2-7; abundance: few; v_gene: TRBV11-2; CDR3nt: TGTGCCAGCAGCTTAGGGGTGGGAGGAGCGGGGGGACCTAGCTACGAGCAGTACTTC; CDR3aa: CASSLGVGGAGGPSYEQYF
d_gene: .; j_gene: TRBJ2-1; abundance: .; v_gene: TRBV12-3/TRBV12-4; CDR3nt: TGTGCCAGCAGTCCAGGAGGTAGCAATGAGCAGTTCTTC; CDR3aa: CASSPGGSNEQFF
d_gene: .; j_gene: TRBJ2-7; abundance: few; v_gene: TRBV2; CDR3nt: TGTGCCACCAAGACAGGACAAACTAACCAGTACTTC; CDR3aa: CATKTGQTNQYF
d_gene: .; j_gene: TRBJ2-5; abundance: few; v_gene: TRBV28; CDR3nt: TGTGCCAGCAGTTTAACGGGTGTCAGGGGTCTTCAAGAGACCCAGTACTTC; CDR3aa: CASSLTGVRGLQETQYF
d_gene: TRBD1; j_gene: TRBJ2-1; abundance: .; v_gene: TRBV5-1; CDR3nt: TGCGCCAGCGGCCCCCCAGGGGGTCGCTATGAGCAGTTCTTC; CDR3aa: CASGPPGGRYEQFF